This T cell receptor (beta chain) was obtained from a study of OX40 agonist ivuxolimab in advanced cancers. Whole-study context: A mean age of around 63 years, range about 20 to 79, was recorded, and approximately 85% were male.

The repertoire was sequenced with immunoSEQ multiplex PCR; TCRdb's copy has only in-frame clones and lacks some. The table has around 16,000 clones, about 76% seen once; the top ten hold about an eighth. V lost 4 bases, J lost 11 bases, and 14 bases lay in between. CDR3 length equals 12 residues. Germline V gene data show CDR1 as MNHNY and CDR2 as SVGAGI (reference sequence). The clonotype originates from an adult with an advanced solid tumor such as melanoma, head and neck, liver or kidney cancer. The chain joins TRBV6-6 to TRBJ1-1; D not resolved. The source material was CD4+ or CD8+ T cells sorted from blood, sampled in a trial of the OX40 agonist ivuxolimab. CDR3 protein: CASSSLRRRAFF. The CDR3 DNA reads TGTGCCAGCAGTTCCCTCAGACGAAGGGCTTTCTTT.